The entry that follows covers one TCR beta chain sequence. Its target is not known. This sample is drawn from a study of OX40 agonist ivuxolimab in advanced cancers. Study information: One patient with hepatocellular carcinoma and two with cutaneous melanoma, three in all, had partial responses.

Clones were read by immunoSEQ multiplex PCR, and TCRdb kept only the in-frame ones, dropping some. The data contain approximately 70,000 clones, roughly 73% of them singletons. Germline values: CDR1 MNHEY, CDR2 SMNVEV (reference sequence). This CDR3 region has 16 residues. With V trimmed by 4 bases and J by 4 bases, 5 bases remained unmatched. Study-wide results and caveats: Patients with a partial response at 0.1-3.0 mg/kg had among the lowest clonal expansion. Blood T cells, both CD4+ and CD8+, expanded clonally by week 6 at 0.1 to 3.0 mg/kg. Nonresponders included some who also had low normalized T-cell clonal expansion.

The chain carries TRBV27 and TRBJ2-5; TRBD2 aligns across 14 bases. Material: CD4+ or CD8+ T cells sorted from blood, obtained in a trial of the OX40 agonist ivuxolimab. This clonotype was obtained from an adult with an advanced solid tumor such as melanoma, head and neck, liver or kidney cancer. The CDR3, as DNA: TGTGCCAGCAGTTATGGGACTAGCGGGAGAGGAGAGACCCAGTACTTC. Encoded protein: CASSYGTSGRGETQYF.